A single sample is the source of the 29 T cell receptor beta chains below, sequenced in a study of shared clonotypes between healthy human individuals. The table came from immunoSEQ multiplex PCR; TCRdb's copy has only in-frame clones and leaves some out. The data hold roughly 1,800,000 clones, with 85% to 95% observed a single time. Naive CD8 cells comprised CD45RO-negative, CCR7-positively selected cells, excluding terminally differentiated effector memory CD45RA+ cells. Sequencing was done on a sample of naive CD8+ T cells sorted from blood. These receptors all come from a man aged 18 to 30 in good health.

The J gene is TRBJ2-2, the V gene TRBV30; D unclear. Trimming shortened V by 4 bases and J by 4 bases, and 10 bases separated the two germline ends. This CDR3 contains 13 residues. Per germline, CDR1 GTSNPN and CDR2 SVGIG (reference sequence). The CDR3 DNA follows: TGTGCCTGGACCCCGACTGGCACCGGGGAGCTGTTTTTT. Its translation is CAWTPTGTGELFF.

Remarks on this clone: Other nucleotide sequences from this sample produce the same CDR3. The CDR3 is CASSLPGSSYEQYF. As DNA, the CDR3 is TGTGCCAGCAGCTTGCCGGGGTCCTCCTACGAGCAGTACTTC. This rearrangement joins TRBV5-4 to TRBJ2-7; possibly TRBD2 for D (5 bases). CDR3 length: 14 residues. From germline, CDR1 is SGHNT and CDR2 YYREEE (reference sequence). Deletions cut 1 base from V and 0 bases from J, with 8 bases between.

Comments on this clone: Different DNA sequences within this sample yield the same CDR3. The chain recombines TRBV7-9 with TRBJ2-7, with 10 bases aligning to TRBD1. The CDR3 is 14 amino acids. The germline V gene has CDR1 SEHNR and CDR2 FQNEAQ (reference sequence). The V segment lost 3 bases and the J segment 4 bases; nucleotides outside the gene matches: 3. The CDR3 protein is CASSFGTGVYEQYF. In nucleotides, the CDR3 is TGTGCCAGCAGCTTTGGGACAGGGGTATACGAGCAGTACTTC.

The chain uses TRBV28 and TRBJ2-7; 7 bases line up with TRBD2. Per germline, CDR1 MDHEN and CDR2 SYDVKM. The CDR3 has 15 residues. Trimming took 3 bases from V and 3 from J; bases not matched to a gene: 8. The CDR3 nucleotides read TGTGCCAGCAGTTTGGCGGGGGAGATAATCTACGAGCAGTACTTC. The encoded protein is CASSLAGEIIYEQYF.

The chain recombines TRBV11-2 with TRBJ2-3, with 10 bases aligning to TRBD2. The CDR3 extends over 15 amino acids. The germline gives CDR1 SGHAT, CDR2 FQNNGV. Germline trimming cut 5 bases from V and 7 bases from J; bases unmatched to any gene: 9. CDR3 in amino acids: CASSRLAGERNTQYF. The CDR3 region has the DNA TGTGCCAGCAGCCGTCTAGCGGGAGAGAGGAATACGCAGTATTTT. Full variable domain (rest looked up from reference TRBV11-2 and TRBJ2-3): EAGVAQSPRYKIIEKRQSVAFWCNPISGHATLYWYQQILGQGPKLLIQFQNNGVVDDSQLPKDRFSAERLKGVDSTLKIQPAKLEDSAVYLCASSRLAGERNTQYFGPGTRLTVL.

The chain couples TRBV19 to TRBJ1-6, with unresolved D. The CDR3 has 13 residues. Trimming cost V 2 bases and J 7 bases, with 6 bases left between them. Germline CDR1 and CDR2: LNHDA and SQIVND (reference sequence). This CDR3 is CASSISWNSPLHF. The CDR3 DNA sequence: TGTGCCAGTAGTATAAGCTGGAATTCACCCCTCCACTTT.

The rearrangement links TRBV11-2 to TRBJ2-1, with D maybe TRBD2 (7 bases). Germline V gene sequence: CDR1 SGHAT, CDR2 FQNNGV. This CDR3 region has 14 residues. Trimming removed 6 bases from V and 3 bases from J, with 12 bases in between. The CDR3 region has the DNA TGTGCCAGCAGAAGGGGGGGTAACTACAATGAGCAGTTCTTC. This encodes CASRRGGNYNEQFF.

V and J are TRBV5-6 and TRBJ2-2; 10 positions match TRBD1. The J segment lost 6 bases and the V segment lost 0 bases, leaving 5 bases of the junction unmatched. Germline CDR1 is SGHDT and CDR2 is YYEEEE. This CDR3 is built from 16 residues. CDR3 in DNA: TGTGCCAGCAGCTTGGTAGGGACAGGGGCCTCCGGGGAGCTGTTTTTT. Encoded protein: CASSLVGTGASGELFF.

V usage is TRBV7-8 and J usage is TRBJ2-7; TRBD1 matches 7 bases. The germline gives CDR1 SGHVS, CDR2 FQNEAQ. V lost 1 base, J lost 5 bases, and 8 bases stayed unmatched. The CDR3 totals 15 residues. CDR3 in amino acids: CASSLGGGTAHEQYF. The CDR3 nucleotides read TGTGCCAGCAGCTTAGGAGGTGGGACAGCCCACGAGCAGTACTTC. Looking up the rest from reference TRBV7-8 and TRBJ2-7 gives the full variable domain: GAGVSQSPRYKVAKRGQDVALRCDPISGHVSLFWYQQALGQGPEFLTYFQNEAQLDKSGLPSDRFFAERPEGSVSTLKIQRTQQEDSAVYLCASSLGGGTAHEQYFGPGTRLTVT.

The V gene is TRBV5-1, the J gene TRBJ2-1, with 9 nucleotides matching TRBD2. The CDR3 extends over 18 amino acids. V was clipped by 7 bases and J by 6 bases; unmatched bases: 20. Germline V lookup: CDR1 SGHRS, CDR2 YFSETQ. The CDR3 region is CASQVTFAGGRAANEQFF. DNA of the CDR3: TGCGCCAGCCAGGTAACCTTCGCGGGCGGGAGGGCCGCCAATGAGCAGTTCTTC.

The chain carries TRBV4-1 and TRBJ1-5; TRBD1 might be the D (6 bases). The CDR3 consists of 14 residues. CDR1 and CDR2 from the germline V gene are MGHRA and YSYEKL. V lost 3 bases and J lost 5, with 11 bases in between. The CDR3 DNA reads as TGCGCCAGCAGCCACGACAACAGGGATCAGCCCCAGCATTTT. Its translation is CASSHDNRDQPQHF.

The J gene is TRBJ1-1, the V gene TRBV2, with a possible D match to TRBD1 (6 bases). There are 13 residues in the CDR3. Germline V CDR1 and CDR2: SNHLY, FYNNEI. Trimming removed 5 bases at V and 4 bases at J, with 11 bases between. The CDR3 sequence: CASSPTGGTEAFF. CDR3 nucleotides: TGTGCCAGCAGTCCGACAGGTGGCACTGAAGCTTTCTTT.

This sequence joins TRBV4-2 and TRBJ2-7, with 7 bases aligning to TRBD2. The CDR3 sequence is 16 residues long. CDR1 is LGHNA, CDR2 YNFKEQ, per germline. The ends lost 0 bases at V and 4 bases at J; junction bases unmatched: 9. DNA for the CDR3: TGTGCCAGCAGCCAAGATCAGGGTGGCGGGAGTTACGAGCAGTACTTC. Translation: CASSQDQGGGSYEQYF.

To note about this clone: This CDR3 is also generated by other DNA sequences in the sample. The genes are TRBV27 and TRBJ2-3; D might be TRBD1 or TRBD2, each matching 5 bases. CDR1 MNHEY and CDR2 SMNVEV come from the germline V gene (reference sequence). The V end was cut by 2 bases, the J end by 5 bases, with 5 bases between. The CDR3 loop spans 12 amino acids. DNA for the CDR3: TGTGCCAGCAGTTTAGGGGGAGATACGCAGTATTTT. Its translation: CASSLGGDTQYF.

This clone showed up just once. The chain combines TRBV7-9 with TRBJ2-7; 11 nucleotides agree with TRBD1. Losses at the gene ends were 4 bases for V and 4 bases for J; bases not matched to a gene: 9. The V gene's germline CDR1 is SEHNR and CDR2 FQNEAQ (reference sequence). This CDR3 spans 16 amino acids. CDR3 in amino acids: CASSYSAGQGAYEQYF. The CDR3 DNA reads TGTGCCAGCAGCTACAGCGCCGGACAGGGGGCTTACGAGCAGTACTTC.

This sequence joins TRBV6-5 and TRBJ2-1, with D possibly being TRBD2 (5 bases). The CDR3 extends over 13 amino acids. Germline V lookup: CDR1 MNHEY, CDR2 SVGAGI. V was cut by 6 bases and J by 7 bases, with 13 bases left in between. CDR3 nucleotides: TGTGCCAGCAGCCTCTCGTCGGGAAATGAGCAGTTCTTC. It is translated as CASSLSSGNEQFF.

The chain has TRBV27 and TRBJ1-5; D possibly corresponds to TRBD1 (5 bases). CDR1 is MNHEY, CDR2 SMNVEV, per germline (reference sequence). V shed 4 bases and J shed 6 bases, with 16 bases lying between them. This CDR3 has 15 residues. DNA for the CDR3: TGTGCCAGCAGTTACGACAGAGGGCACATTCAGCCCCAGCATTTT. Translating gives CASSYDRGHIQPQHF.

The chain links TRBV28 to TRBJ2-7; 14 nucleotides align to TRBD2. The germline V gene has CDR1 MDHEN and CDR2 SYDVKM. This CDR3 is built from 17 residues. Unmatched junction bases numbered 4, after V lost 0 bases and J lost 3 bases. CDR3 amino acids: CASSLWVGTSGSYEQYF. For the CDR3, the DNA is TGTGCCAGCAGTTTATGGGTTGGGACTAGCGGGAGCTACGAGCAGTACTTC. The full variable domain, its missing parts supplied by reference TRBV28 and TRBJ2-7, is DVKVTQSSRYLVKRTGEKVFLECVQDMDHENMFWYRQDPGLGLRLIYFSYDVKMKEKGDIPEGYSVSREKKERFSLILESASTNQTSMYLCASSLWVGTSGSYEQYFGPGTRLTVT.

The rearrangement joins TRBV27 to TRBJ2-6; no clear D gene. Trimming took off 11 bases at V and 4 bases at J, with 18 bases between the two ends. The CDR3 runs 15 residues. From germline, CDR1 is MNHEY and CDR2 SMNVEV (reference sequence). In DNA form, the CDR3 reads TGTGCCTCCCGTTTATCAAGGTACGGGGCCAACGTCCTGACTTTC. It yields the protein CASRLSRYGANVLTF.

The rearrangement uses TRBV19 and TRBJ1-4; D is possibly TRBD1 (5 bases). Germline values: CDR1 LNHDA, CDR2 SQIVND (reference sequence). CDR3 length equals 15 residues. Trimming removed 3 bases from V and 7 bases from J, with 15 bases in between. This CDR3 reads CASSIAAGLVEKLFF. The CDR3 nucleotides read TGTGCCAGTAGTATCGCGGCAGGGTTGGTTGAAAAACTGTTTTTT.

V gene TRBV2 combines with J gene TRBJ2-7; 8 bases match TRBD1. Unmatched junction bases numbered 6, after V lost 2 bases and J lost 3 bases. The length of the CDR3 is 15 residues. Germline V gene sequence: CDR1 SNHLY, CDR2 FYNNEI. The CDR3 bases are TGTGCCAGCAGTGAACCCGGACAGGGCTTCTACGAGCAGTACTTC. It translates to CASSEPGQGFYEQYF.

The V and J genes are TRBV2 and TRBJ2-1; 9 nucleotides match TRBD2. CDR3 length equals 19 residues. Germline CDR1 reads SNHLY; CDR2 reads FYNNEI. V was clipped by 7 bases and J by 3 bases; unmatched bases: 19. The CDR3, as DNA: TGTGCCAGCATGGAGCCAGCGGGAGGCAACGGGGTCGACTACAATGAGCAGTTCTTC. Its protein product is CASMEPAGGNGVDYNEQFF.

The V and J genes are TRBV7-8 and TRBJ2-7; D not certain. CDR1 is SGHVS, CDR2 FQNEAQ, per germline. V gave up 2 bases and J gave up 0 bases, with 11 bases separating them. The CDR3 runs to 15 residues. The CDR3 sequence: CASSLRSAHSYEQYF. CDR3 coding DNA: TGTGCCAGCAGCTTAAGGTCAGCCCACTCCTACGAGCAGTACTTC.

The chain combines TRBV10-1 with TRBJ2-3, with D unclear. V was trimmed by 7 bases and J by 5 bases, leaving 4 bases between them. The CDR3 totals 10 residues. CDR1 and CDR2 (germline): WNHNN, SYGVQD (reference sequence). CDR3 in amino acids: CASMEDTQYF. The CDR3 coding sequence is TGCGCCAGCATGGAAGATACGCAGTATTTT.

On this clone: This sample also contains other DNA sequences that code for the same CDR3. In DNA form, the CDR3 reads TGTGCCAGCAGCTCCCCCTACACAGATACGCAGTATTTT. Protein sequence: CASSSPYTDTQYF. The rearrangement links TRBV13 to TRBJ2-3; D gene ambiguous. The ends were cut back, 4 bases at V and 2 bases at J, with 7 bases in the middle. Germline V gene sequence: CDR1 PRHDT, CDR2 FYEKMQ (reference sequence). The CDR3 runs 13 residues.

This rearrangement joins TRBV4-1 to TRBJ2-1, with 8 nucleotides matching TRBD1. Trimming cost V 2 bases and J 7 bases; bases outside gene matches: 1. The CDR3 is 13 amino acids. Germline V gene sequence: CDR1 MGHRA, CDR2 YSYEKL. DNA of the CDR3: TGCGCCAGCAGCCAACGACAGGGGAATGAGCAGTTCTTC. The encoded protein is CASSQRQGNEQFF.

V is TRBV28 and J is TRBJ1-2; D is undetermined. Germline V gene lookup returns CDR1 MDHEN and CDR2 SYDVKM. CDR3 length equals 17 residues. V was pared by 3 bases and J by 5 bases, with 22 bases between. The CDR3 region is CASSFTALPSGEYGYTF. The CDR3 nucleotides are TGTGCCAGCAGTTTTACAGCGCTACCTTCCGGAGAGTATGGCTACACCTTC.

V gene TRBV2 combines with J gene TRBJ2-5; 9 nucleotides line up with TRBD1. Germline trimming cut 5 bases from V and 1 base from J; bases unmatched to any gene: 8. In germline, CDR1 is SNHLY, CDR2 FYNNEI. The CDR3 has 16 residues. For the CDR3, the DNA is TGTGCCAGCAGTCTCCCCCGGGACAGGGCCCAAGAGACCCAGTACTTC. This codes for CASSLPRDRAQETQYF.

This chain uses TRBV10-3 with TRBJ2-1, with 13 bases matching TRBD2. The V gene's germline CDR1 is ENHRY and CDR2 SYGVKD. This CDR3 contains 15 residues. The V gene end was trimmed by 3 bases and the J gene end by 9 bases; junction bases not matched to a gene: 5. The CDR3, as DNA: TGTGCCATCAGTGATGGACTAGCGGGAGTCTCTGAGCAGTTCTTC. Its translation is CAISDGLAGVSEQFF.